The rows below give T cell receptor beta chains drawn from one sample of a study of cytomegalovirus exposure and HLA in healthy donors. Assay used: immunoSEQ multiplex PCR; TCRdb lists only in-frame clones, some missing. Of approximately 130,000 clones listed, roughly 79% are singletons. Sequencing was done on a sample of PBMCs. These receptors originate from a woman between 40 and 55 years old in good health and CMV-seronegative. Each CDR3 is given with its conserved first and last residue. D genes are given only for firm matches. Size is omitted from some rows. Given values are once, few, many or a class for expanded clones.

clone_size	v_call	j_call	d_call	cdr3_nt	cdr3_aa
NA	TRBV5-4	TRBJ2-7	NA	TGTGCCAGCAGCGCTGGAGGGGTATCCTACGAGCAGTACTTC	CASSAGGVSYEQYF
few	TRBV10-1	TRBJ1-6	NA	TGCGCCAGCAGTGAGTCGACGGCCGACCCGCGGGTCGTGGTATATAATTCACCCCTCCACTTT	CASSESTADPRVVVYNSPLHF
few	TRBV10-3	TRBJ2-1	NA	TGTGCCATCAGCGAACAAGAAAATGAGCAGTTCTTC	CAISEQENEQFF
NA	TRBV4-1	TRBJ2-5	TRBD2	TGCGCCAGCAGCCAAGAGGGGGCGGGAGGGGGAGGCCACCAAGAGACCCAGTACTTC	CASSQEGAGGGGHQETQYF
few	TRBV6-5	TRBJ2-2	TRBD2	TGTGCCACCGGGGGGGGCACCGGGGAGCTGTTTTTT	CATGGGTGELFF
once	TRBV7-9	TRBJ2-6	NA	TGTTCCAGCAGCTCGCGGGGTCGGGGCCCTGGGGCCAACGTCCTGACTTTC	CSSSSRGRGPGANVLTF
NA	TRBV28	TRBJ1-1	NA	TGTGCCAGCAGACCCGGGAACACTGAAGCTTTCTTT	CASRPGNTEAFF
NA	TRBV30	TRBJ2-5	TRBD2	TGTGCCTGGACGGCCTCCATCCCGACCCCCGGCAACCGACTAGCGGGGGTTGGGGAGACCCAGTACTTC	CAWTASIPTPGNRLAGVGETQYF
NA	TRBV5-1	TRBJ2-7	TRBD2	TGCGCCAGCAGCTTCCTAGCGGGAGAAAACTCCTACGAGCAGTACTTC	CASSFLAGENSYEQYF
NA	TRBV18	TRBJ1-1	NA	TGTGCCAGCTCACGGCGGTGGGTTATGAACACTGAAGCTTTCTTT	CASSRRWVMNTEAFF
NA	TRBV6-5	TRBJ1-1	NA	TGTGCCAGCAATACAGACAGCACTGAAGCTTTCTTT	CASNTDSTEAFF
NA	TRBV18	TRBJ2-3	NA	TGTGCCAGCTCAACTACTAGCACAGATACGCAGTATTTT	CASSTTSTDTQYF
NA	TRBV5-1	TRBJ2-7	NA	TGCGCCAGCAGCTTGGCCCCCCCGGGGGTATCCTACGAGCAGTACTTC	CASSLAPPGVSYEQYF
NA	TRBV30	TRBJ2-4	TRBD2	TGTGCCTGGAGCCGGACTAGCGGGGGCCAACGGGGAGGCATTCAGTACTTC	CAWSRTSGGQRGGIQYF
NA	TRBV6-5	TRBJ2-7	TRBD1	TGTGCCAGCAGTTACGAACAGGGGAACGAGCAGTACTTC	CASSYEQGNEQYF
few	TRBV5-1	TRBJ1-4	TRBD1	TGCGCCAGCAGTCTTGGACAGGGGGCAGAAAAACTGTTTTTT	CASSLGQGAEKLFF
NA	TRBV5-4	TRBJ2-5	NA	TGTGCCAGCAGCTTGTCATGGGGAGGAGAGACCCAGTACTTC	CASSLSWGGETQYF
NA	TRBV15	TRBJ2-3	NA	TGTGCCACCAGCAGAGATCGACAGACGGACCTGCTTTTT	CATSRDRQTDLLF